The rows below give T cell receptor beta chains drawn from one sample of a study of cytomegalovirus exposure and HLA in healthy donors. Sequenced by immunoSEQ multiplex PCR; TCRdb stores in-frame clones only, minus some. This table has over 150,000 clones, about 80% appearing once. Sample: PBMCs. Receptors were obtained from a man in his late teens or twenties in good health and CMV-seropositive. CDR3s include the opening cysteine and the closing phenylalanine or tryptophan. The D gene is left open where the match is weak. Only some rows state a clone size, as once, few, many or a class for expanded clones.

>.|.|TRBJ2-7|TRBV5-6
CASSFRGAPYEQYF
TGTGCCAGCAGCTTTCGGGGGGCACCCTACGAGCAGTACTTC
>.|.|TRBJ1-2|TRBV2
CASRRHYGYTF
TGTGCCAGCAGGAGGCACTATGGCTACACCTTC
>.|.|TRBJ2-3|TRBV5-5
CASSLAGGGPSTDTQYF
TGTGCCAGCAGCTTGGCCGGAGGCGGACCTAGCACAGATACGCAGTATTTT
>.|.|TRBJ1-6|TRBV19
CASSPGVRGFYNSPLHF
TGTGCCAGTAGCCCTGGAGTAAGAGGATTCTATAATTCACCCCTCCACTTT
>TRBD1|.|TRBJ1-2|TRBV5-6
CASSPWDRSIYGYTF
TGTGCCAGCAGCCCGTGGGACAGGTCAATCTATGGCTACACCTTC
>.|.|TRBJ2-6|TRBV15
CATSREEVHSGANVLTF
TGTGCCACCAGCAGAGAAGAGGTACACTCTGGGGCCAACGTCCTGACTTTC
>TRBD2|.|TRBJ2-2|TRBV5-1
CASSPAGGPAGELFF
TGCGCCAGCAGCCCAGCGGGGGGGCCGGCCGGGGAGCTGTTTTTT
>TRBD2|.|TRBJ2-7|TRBV15
CATSPSGSTYEQYF
TGTGCCACCAGCCCTAGCGGGAGCACCTACGAGCAGTACTTC
>.|.|TRBJ2-5|TRBV27
CASSLSRKETQYF
TGTGCCAGCAGTTTATCCAGGAAAGAGACCCAGTACTTC
>TRBD2|.|TRBJ2-5|TRBV10-3
CAIRAGGEETQYF
TGTGCCATCAGGGCGGGAGGTGAAGAGACCCAGTACTTC
>TRBD2|.|TRBJ2-5|TRBV7-8
CASSFFVYGASAGEETQYF
TGTGCCAGCAGCTTTTTCGTCTATGGGGCGTCGGCGGGAGAAGAGACCCAGTACTTC
>.|.|TRBJ2-1|TRBV4-3
CASSRELYGIYNEQFF
TGCGCCAGCAGCCGCGAACTTTACGGGATCTACAATGAGCAGTTCTTC
>.|.|TRBJ1-1|TRBV19
CASRRDSPTEAFF
TGTGCCAGCAGGCGCGACAGCCCCACTGAAGCTTTCTTT
>.|.|TRBJ2-3|TRBV28
CASSLPATSTDTQYF
TGTGCCAGCAGTTTACCGGCGACTAGCACAGATACGCAGTATTTT
>.|.|TRBJ1-3|TRBV7-2
CASSLGTGAGNTIYF
TGTGCCAGCAGCTTAGGTACGGGGGCTGGAAACACCATATATTTT
>TRBD2|.|TRBJ2-7|TRBV29-1
CSVQGLAGGPKQYF
TGCAGCGTTCAGGGACTAGCGGGGGGGCCCAAGCAGTACTTC
>TRBD2|.|TRBJ2-1|TRBV9
CASSVGGTSGRAGNEQFF
TGTGCCAGCAGCGTAGGTGGGACTAGCGGGAGGGCCGGTAATGAGCAGTTCTTC
>TRBD2|.|TRBJ2-2|TRBV19
CASSVGLAGNTGELFF
TGTGCCAGTAGTGTGGGACTAGCGGGAAATACCGGGGAGCTGTTTTTT
>TRBD1|.|TRBJ1-5|TRBV27
CASSWTGKNQPQHF
TGTGCCAGCAGCTGGACAGGGAAAAATCAGCCCCAGCATTTT
>.|once|TRBJ1-1|TRBV10-3
CAIRDTNTEAFF
TGTGCCATCAGGGACACGAACACTGAAGCTTTCTTT
>.|few|TRBJ1-1|TRBV5-1
CASRADSLNTEAFF
TGCGCCAGCAGGGCCGACAGCTTGAACACTGAAGCTTTCTTT
>TRBD1|once|TRBJ1-2|TRBV18
CASSPGRGYGAGYTF
TGTGCCAGCTCACCAGGCAGGGGGTACGGTGCTGGCTACACCTTC
>.|once|TRBJ1-5|TRBV19
CASSITGNGQPQHF
TGTGCCAGTAGTATAACAGGGAATGGTCAGCCCCAGCATTTT
>.|.|TRBJ2-3|TRBV6-5
CASRRVGLTDTQYF
TGTGCCAGCAGGCGAGTTGGACTGACTGATACGCAGTATTTT
>.|.|TRBJ2-2|TRBV6-4
CASSGEVNTGELFF
TGTGCCAGCAGTGGTGAGGTGAATACCGGGGAGCTGTTTTTT
>TRBD1|few|TRBJ1-3|TRBV9
CASSKGQGSSGNTIYF
TGTGCCAGCAGCAAGGGACAGGGCAGCTCTGGAAACACCATATATTTT
>.|.|TRBJ2-4|TRBV7-8
CASSLRQGRNKNSQYF
TGTGCCAGCAGCTTAAGGCAGGGGAGAAACAAAAACAGTCAGTACTTC
>.|.|TRBJ2-7|TRBV19
CASSIGQAYEQYF
TGTGCCAGTAGTATAGGACAGGCCTACGAGCAGTACTTC
>.|.|TRBJ1-6|TRBV2
CASSEIGHSNSPLHF
TGTGCCAGCAGTGAAATTGGACACAGCAATTCACCTCTCCACTTT
>.|.|TRBJ1-1|TRBV7-2
CASSTSGLGNTEAFF
TGTGCCAGCAGCACCTCAGGGCTGGGGAACACTGAAGCTTTCTTT
>.|.|TRBJ2-5|TRBV4-3
CASSQDLAGEETQYF
TGCGCCAGCAGCCAAGATCTGGCAGGGGAGGAGACCCAGTACTTC
>TRBD1|few|TRBJ1-6|TRBV4-3
CASSRTGTGNSPLHF
TGCGCCAGCAGTCGAACCGGGACAGGGAATTCACCCCTCCACTTT
>TRBD2|few|TRBJ2-3|TRBV7-8
CASSLAGLAGERTDTQYF
TGTGCCAGCAGCTTAGCGGGACTAGCGGGAGAACGCACAGATACGCAGTATTTT
>.|.|TRBJ2-7|TRBV30
CAWSITQGFEQYF
TGTGCCTGGAGTATAACGCAGGGTTTCGAGCAGTACTTC
>.|.|TRBJ2-1|TRBV9
CASSVVSSGYSYNEQFF
TGTGCCAGCAGCGTAGTGAGTAGCGGATACTCCTACAATGAGCAGTTCTTC
>TRBD2|.|TRBJ2-1|TRBV19
CASSIGERGFYNEQFF
TGTGCCAGTAGTATAGGGGAGCGGGGGTTTTACAATGAGCAGTTCTTC
>TRBD2|.|TRBJ2-2|TRBV10-2
CASSTSGNTGELFF
TGCGCCAGCAGTACTAGCGGCAACACCGGGGAGCTGTTTTTT